A single sample is the source of the 9 T cell receptor beta chains below, sequenced in a study of CD4 T cells in relation to SARS-CoV-2 and coronaviruses (dated by TCRdb to the early 2020s). The method was the immunoSEQ multiplex PCR assay. In TCRdb, the immuneACCESS table is reduced to in-frame sequences with V and J assigned. These tables do not hold every clone; where another copy was compared, an unresolved V gene accounts for under half, and the others remain unexplained. The sample has just under 20,000 clones on record, approximately 81% of them singletons. Together, the top ten hold approximately 11% of the sample. These receptors lack a known antigen. CD4+ T cells from unexposed donors were collected before the COVID-19 pandemic (2011-2018). Following 10 days of culture, the EasySep CD4+ T cell isolation kit was used to isolate CD4+ T cells. Sequencing input: CD4+ T cells from PBMCs, cultured in vitro. These receptors all stem from a human donor in good health.

J is TRBJ1-5 and V is TRBV19; D is possibly TRBD1 (5 bases). CDR1 is LNHDA and CDR2 is SQIVND in the germline V gene (reference sequence). Trimming cost V 5 bases and J 3 bases, with 11 bases left between them. The CDR3 spans 14 residues. CDR3 sequence (DNA): TGTGCCAGTAGTTATGACAGAAACAATCAGCCCCAGCATTTT. Protein: CASSYDRNNQPQHF.

The J gene is TRBJ2-1, the V gene TRBV30; 13 bases map to TRBD2. The J segment lost 12 bases and the V segment lost 3 bases, leaving 8 bases of the junction unmatched. CDR3 length: 14 amino acids. The V gene's germline CDR1 is GTSNPN and CDR2 SVGIG (reference sequence). CDR3 DNA sequence: TGTGCCTGGAGACCGGGACTAGCGGGGAAGGGGCAGTTCTTC. The encoded protein is CAWRPGLAGKGQFF. The whole variable domain, remainder taken from reference TRBV30 and TRBJ2-1, is SQTIHQWPATLVQPVGSPLSLECTVEGTSNPNLYWYRQAAGRGLQLLFYSVGIGQISSEVPQNLSASRPQDRQFILSSKKLLLSDSGFYLCAWRPGLAGKGQFFGPGTRLTVL.

The chain joins TRBV4-3 to TRBJ1-5; D uncertain. V gave up 4 bases and J gave up 5 bases, with 12 bases separating them. Germline V gives CDR1 LGHNA, CDR2 YSLEER. This CDR3 has 14 residues. CDR3 protein: CASSPEPWDQPQHF. The CDR3 DNA reads TGCGCCAGCAGCCCCGAGCCGTGGGATCAGCCCCAGCATTTT.

The genes are TRBV11-2 and TRBJ2-1; D could derive from TRBD1 or TRBD2 (5 bases each). This CDR3 region has 14 residues. The V gene lost 3 bases and the J gene lost 10 bases, with 16 bases spanning the gap. The germline CDR1 and CDR2 sequences are SGHAT and FQNNGV. The CDR3 DNA reads TGTGCCAGCAGCTTGGGGCGGCAGGGCGGGGAGCAGTTCTTC. Translated: CASSLGRQGGEQFF.

This clone turned up a few times. V is TRBV27 and J is TRBJ1-5, with D possibly TRBD1 on 6 matching bases. The germline gives CDR1 MNHEY, CDR2 SMNVEV (reference sequence). With 4 bases removed from V and 3 bases from J, the gap between germline ends came to 13 bases. This CDR3 is 15 amino acids long. CDR3 sequence (DNA): TGTGCCAGCAGTTCGTTTCCAGGGGCCAATCAGCCCCAGCATTTT. It encodes CASSSFPGANQPQHF.

This chain joins TRBV6-2 or TRBV6-3 and TRBJ2-5, with 10 bases matching TRBD2. J gave up 5 bases and V 0 bases, and 6 bases lay outside the gene matches. This CDR3 is built from 16 residues. The germline V gene has CDR1 MNHEY and CDR2 SVGEGT. CDR3: CASSYSSSGGWETQYF. DNA of the CDR3: TGTGCCAGCAGTTACTCGTCTAGCGGGGGATGGGAGACCCAGTACTTC.

The V call is TRBV9, the J call TRBJ2-2; no clear D. Germline CDR1 reads SGDLS; CDR2 reads YYNGEE. CDR3 size: 14 residues. Trimming cost V 2 bases and J 3 bases, with 8 bases left between them. The CDR3 loop is CASSVSRYTGELFF. The CDR3 DNA is TGTGCCAGCAGCGTTTCCAGGTACACCGGGGAGCTGTTTTTT. The whole variable domain, remainder taken from reference TRBV9 and TRBJ2-2, is DSGVTQTPKHLITATGQRVTLRCSPRSGDLSVYWYQQSLDQGLQFLIQYYNGEERAKGNILERFSAQQFPDLHSELNLSSLELGDSALYFCASSVSRYTGELFFGEGSRLTVL.

In its sample, this clone was seen a few times. The rearrangement joins TRBV7-2 to TRBJ2-7; a possible D gene is TRBD1 (6 bases). The V end was cut by 1 base, the J end by 2 bases, with 12 bases between. The V gene's germline CDR1 is SGHTA and CDR2 FQGNSA. The CDR3 has 15 amino acids. The CDR3 reads CASSLVIGQPYEQYF. CDR3 sequence (DNA): TGTGCCAGCAGCTTAGTGATCGGACAGCCCTACGAGCAGTACTTC.

This rearrangement joins TRBV7-3 to TRBJ2-5, with D perhaps being TRBD1 or TRBD2 (6 bases each). Trimming left V 2 bases short and J 4 bases short, with 14 bases between. From germline, CDR1 is SGHTA and CDR2 FQGTGA. This CDR3 is built from 15 residues. CDR3: CASSLGPGAGETQYF. CDR3 DNA sequence: TGTGCCAGCAGCTTAGGACCGGGGGCAGGAGAGACCCAGTACTTC.